The following is a T cell receptor (beta chain) sequence with its context. The data were taken from a study of T cells in Graves' hyperthyroidism and ophthalmopathy. Germline V gene data show CDR1 as ENHRY and CDR2 as SYGVKD. The V and J ends lost 6 bases and 0 bases respectively, with 18 bases between them. CDR3 length: 16 residues. The TCR beta CDR3 regions underwent amplification using RNA transcripts as the source. First-round RT-PCR targeting the TCR CDR3 was performed with the HTBI primer set. TCRdb redid the calling of the multiplex PCR reads with MiXCR, one entry per CDR3 protein. The sample yields hundreds of thousands of distinct CDR3 sequences, 20% seen once. Ophthalmopathy in the patients scored at least 3 on Clinical Activity Score and at least 4 on NOSPECS grade, lasting under 3 months. PBMCs were derived from 10 ml fresh peripheral blood.

The chain has TRBV10-3 and TRBJ2-7; TRBD1 or TRBD2 may be the D gene (5 bases each). Specimen: blood. The TCR was taken from a man aged 25-45 years with Graves' ophthalmopathy. CDR3 bases: TGTGCCATCAGAGTGGGGGACCCCCCAGCCTCCTACGAGCAGTACTTC. Protein product: CAIRVGDPPASYEQYF.